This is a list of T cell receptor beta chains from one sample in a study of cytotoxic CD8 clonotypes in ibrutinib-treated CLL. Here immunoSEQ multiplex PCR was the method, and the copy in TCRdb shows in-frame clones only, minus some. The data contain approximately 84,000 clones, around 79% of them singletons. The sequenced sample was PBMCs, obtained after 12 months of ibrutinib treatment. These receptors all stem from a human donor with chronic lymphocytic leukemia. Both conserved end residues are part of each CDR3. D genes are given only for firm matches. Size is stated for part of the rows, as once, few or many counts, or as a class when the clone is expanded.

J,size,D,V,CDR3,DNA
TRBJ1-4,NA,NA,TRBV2,CARARPNEKLFF,TGTGCCAGGGCCAGGCCTAATGAAAAACTGTTTTTT
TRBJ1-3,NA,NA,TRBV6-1,CASSVRAADGNTIYF,TGTGCCAGCAGTGTTAGGGCCGCCGATGGAAACACCATATATTTT
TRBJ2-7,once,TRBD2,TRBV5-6,CASSLWVAGGYEQYF,TGTGCCAGCAGCTTGTGGGTAGCGGGAGGGTACGAGCAGTACTTC
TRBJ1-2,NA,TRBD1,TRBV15,CATSRDNRGLDGYTF,TGTGCCACCAGCAGGGATAACAGGGGATTGGATGGCTACACCTTC
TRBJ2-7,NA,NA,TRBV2,CANRWVGDSYEQYF,TGTGCCAATAGGTGGGTAGGAGATTCCTACGAGCAGTACTTC
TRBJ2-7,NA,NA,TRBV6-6,CASSYRQVGTYEQYF,TGTGCCAGCAGTTACCGGCAAGTTGGGACGTACGAGCAGTACTTC
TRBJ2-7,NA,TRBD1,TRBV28,CASSLPGQQGGQYF,TGTGCCAGCAGCCTCCCGGGACAGCAAGGGGGGCAGTACTTC
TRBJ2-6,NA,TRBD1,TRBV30,CACPGQGAAGANVLTF,TGTGCCTGCCCGGGACAGGGGGCTGCGGGGGCCAACGTCCTGACTTTC
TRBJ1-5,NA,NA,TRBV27,CASSKGRVLSNQPQHF,TGTGCCAGCAGCAAAGGGAGGGTCCTAAGCAATCAGCCCCAGCATTTT
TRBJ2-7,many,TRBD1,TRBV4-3,CASSQDRDRVEQYF,TGCGCCAGCAGCCAAGACCGGGACAGGGTAGAGCAGTACTTC
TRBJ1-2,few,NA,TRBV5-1,CASSLEYGGSYTF,TGCGCCAGCAGCTTGGAGTATGGAGGGTCCTACACCTTC
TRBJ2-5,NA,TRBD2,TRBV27,CASSFTSGGAWGGTQYF,TGTGCCAGCAGTTTTACTAGCGGGGGGGCTTGGGGAGGGACCCAGTACTTC
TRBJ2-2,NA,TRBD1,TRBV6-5,CASSYGAGGISGELFF,TGTGCCAGCAGTTACGGGGCAGGGGGAATATCCGGGGAGCTGTTTTTT
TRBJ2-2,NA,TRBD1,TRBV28,CASSLVGTGVFTGELFF,TGTGCCAGCAGTTTGGTCGGGACAGGGGTGTTCACCGGGGAGCTGTTTTTT
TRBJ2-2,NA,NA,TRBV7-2,CASSSWDGTGELFF,TGTGCCAGCAGCTCATGGGACGGTACCGGGGAGCTGTTTTTT
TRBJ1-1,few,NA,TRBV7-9,CASSRAGTGGTEAFF,TGTGCCAGCAGCCGTGCCGGGACTGGGGGCACTGAAGCTTTCTTT
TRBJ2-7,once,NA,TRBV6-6,CASSPLSPPGAHEQYF,TGTGCCAGCAGTCCCCTTTCCCCTCCAGGGGCCCACGAGCAGTACTTC
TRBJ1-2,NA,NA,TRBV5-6,CASSPGVGYGYTF,TGTGCCAGCAGCCCCGGGGTGGGGTATGGCTACACCTTC
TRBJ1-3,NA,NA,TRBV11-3,CASSAPGVGRRGNTIYF,TGTGCCAGCAGCGCTCCGGGGGTGGGGCGTCGAGGAAACACCATATATTTT
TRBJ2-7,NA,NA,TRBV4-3,CASSRQVPSQQYF,TGCGCCAGCAGCCGACAGGTCCCCTCCCAACAGTACTTC
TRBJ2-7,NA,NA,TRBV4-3,CASSQDVVYEQYF,TGCGCCAGCAGCCAAGATGTGGTCTACGAGCAGTACTTC